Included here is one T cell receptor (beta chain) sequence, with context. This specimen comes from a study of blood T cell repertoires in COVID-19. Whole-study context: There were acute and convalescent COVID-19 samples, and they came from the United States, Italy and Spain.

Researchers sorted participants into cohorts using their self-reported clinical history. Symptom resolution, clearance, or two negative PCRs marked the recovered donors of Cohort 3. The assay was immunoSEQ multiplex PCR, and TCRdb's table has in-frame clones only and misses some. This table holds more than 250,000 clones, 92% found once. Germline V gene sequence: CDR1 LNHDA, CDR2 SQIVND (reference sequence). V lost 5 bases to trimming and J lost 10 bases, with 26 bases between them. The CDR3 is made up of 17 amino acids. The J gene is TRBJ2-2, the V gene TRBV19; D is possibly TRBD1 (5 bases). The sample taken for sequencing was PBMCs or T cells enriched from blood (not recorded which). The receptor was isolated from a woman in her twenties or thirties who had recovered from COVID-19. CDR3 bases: TGTGCCAGTAGTCGAACCCTCCAGGGCCCCTCCGAGTTGGAGCTGTTTTTT. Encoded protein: CASSRTLQGPSELELFF.